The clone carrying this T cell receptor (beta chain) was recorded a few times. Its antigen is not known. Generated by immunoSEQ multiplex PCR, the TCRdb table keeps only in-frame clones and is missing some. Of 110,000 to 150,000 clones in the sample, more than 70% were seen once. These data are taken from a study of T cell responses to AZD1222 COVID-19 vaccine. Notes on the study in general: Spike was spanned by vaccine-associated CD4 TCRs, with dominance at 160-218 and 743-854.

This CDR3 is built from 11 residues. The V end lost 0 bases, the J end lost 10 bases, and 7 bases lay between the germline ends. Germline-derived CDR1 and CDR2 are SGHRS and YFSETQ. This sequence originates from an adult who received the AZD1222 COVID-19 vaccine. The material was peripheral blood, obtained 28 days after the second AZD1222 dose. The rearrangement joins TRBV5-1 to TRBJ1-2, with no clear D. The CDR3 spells CASSLAGFYTF. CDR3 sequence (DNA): TGCGCCAGCAGCTTGGCGGGATTCTACACCTTC. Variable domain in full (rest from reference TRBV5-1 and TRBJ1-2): KAGVTQTPRYLIKTRGQQVTLSCSPISGHRSVSWYQQTPGQGLQFLFEYFSETQRNKGNFPGRFSGRQFSNSRSEMNVSTLELGDSALYLCASSLAGFYTFGSGTRLTVV.